One sample yielded the 9 T cell receptor beta chains listed below, sequenced in a study of beta chain features in type 1 diabetes. Regarding the study as a whole: Across all four CD4+ subsets, people with type 1 diabetes showed modestly shorter TCRB CDR3s.

No antigen is known for these receptors. Expressed TCRB transcripts were sequenced, since all the RNA that had been isolated was reverse transcribed. Clones were sequenced by immunoSEQ multiplex PCR, and TCRdb holds only the in-frame ones, with some missing. This sample has about 340,000 clones, with around 9.7% found just once. Sequences were obtained from central memory CD4+ T cells from blood. These receptors all stem from a man aged 30 to 45 with type 1 diabetes.

The chain employs TRBV30 and TRBJ1-3; 7 nucleotides agree with TRBD1. CDR3 length: 14 residues. J was trimmed by 4 bases and V by 1 base; bases with no gene match: 4. The V gene's germline CDR1 is GTSNPN and CDR2 SVGIG (reference sequence). The CDR3 DNA is TGTGCCTGGAGTGCCGACAGGGAAGGAAACACCATATATTTT. It specifies CAWSADREGNTIYF.

This chain joins TRBV10-3 and TRBJ2-3; D is perhaps TRBD1 or TRBD2 (5 bases each). Trimming took 2 bases from V and 6 from J, leaving 6 bases between them. The CDR3 loop spans 12 amino acids. Looked up from germline, CDR1 is ENHRY and CDR2 is SYGVKD. The CDR3 DNA is TGTGCCATCAGTGAGGGGGACGATACGCAGTATTTT. Translated: CAISEGDDTQYF.

In its sample, this clone was seen a few times. This sequence joins TRBV5-4 and TRBJ2-6, with TRBD1 matching 10 bases. The ends lost 4 bases at V and 2 bases at J; junction bases unmatched: 6. Germline-derived CDR1 and CDR2 are SGHNT and YYREEE (reference sequence). The CDR3 spans 17 residues. This CDR3 is CASSQGQGKTGANVLTF. In DNA, the CDR3 is TGTGCCAGCAGCCAGGGACAGGGGAAGACTGGGGCCAACGTCCTGACTTTC.

This clone was seen more than once but under ten times. Other nucleotide sequences from this sample produce the same CDR3. The chain combines TRBV5-1 with TRBJ2-5, with 7 bases identical to TRBD1. The junction had 1 base not matched to a gene; V was cut back by 0 bases and J by 2 bases. The germline V gene has CDR1 SGHRS and CDR2 YFSETQ. The CDR3 is made up of 14 amino acids. Here the CDR3 DNA reads TGCGCCAGCAGCTTGGACAGGGGACAAGAGACCCAGTACTTC. Translation: CASSLDRGQETQYF.

The J gene is TRBJ1-4, the V gene TRBV29-1; 8 bases are a match to TRBD1. Trimming removed 6 bases from V and 8 bases from J; junction bases left unmatched: 5. The CDR3 is 12 residues long. Looked up from germline, CDR1 is SQVTM and CDR2 is ANQGSEA. Written as DNA, the CDR3 is TGCAGCGTCGTGACAGGGGCGGAAAAACTGTTTTTT. Translating it yields CSVVTGAEKLFF.

This clone has only a few counts. V and J are TRBV28 and TRBJ2-7; no firm D call. The CDR3 has 12 residues. Trimming shortened V by 2 bases and J by 3 bases, and 5 bases separated the two germline ends. From germline, CDR1 is MDHEN and CDR2 SYDVKM. The CDR3 DNA sequence: TGTGCCAGCAGTTTAAAAGGCTACGAGCAGTACTTC. It specifies CASSLKGYEQYF.

This clone was picked up a small number of times. The genes are TRBV30 and TRBJ1-2; weak D call: TRBD1 (6 bases). The CDR3 contains 14 residues. V was clipped by 1 base and J by 4 bases, with 13 bases between them. The germline V gene has CDR1 GTSNPN and CDR2 SVGIG (reference sequence). CDR3 sequence reads: CAWSDLQGAYGYTF. The CDR3 bases are TGTGCCTGGAGTGACCTACAGGGAGCCTATGGCTACACCTTC.

This clone was counted a few times. The chain combines TRBV9 with TRBJ1-1, with a weak D call TRBD1 (5 bases). The germline CDR1 and CDR2 sequences are SGDLS and YYNGEE. V was cut by 2 bases and J by 2 bases, with 10 bases left in between. The CDR3 totals 14 residues. The CDR3 is CASSVQGFNTEAFF. The CDR3 DNA reads TGTGCCAGCAGCGTTCAGGGTTTCAACACTGAAGCTTTCTTT.

This clone was observed a few times. The V call is TRBV5-1, the J call TRBJ2-1; 8 nucleotides align to TRBD1. The germline V gene has CDR1 SGHRS and CDR2 YFSETQ. V lost 0 bases and J lost 4; bases outside the gene matches: 3. There are 15 residues in the CDR3. The CDR3 loop is CASSLETGDYNEQFF. CDR3 nucleotides: TGCGCCAGCAGCTTGGAGACAGGGGATTACAATGAGCAGTTCTTC.